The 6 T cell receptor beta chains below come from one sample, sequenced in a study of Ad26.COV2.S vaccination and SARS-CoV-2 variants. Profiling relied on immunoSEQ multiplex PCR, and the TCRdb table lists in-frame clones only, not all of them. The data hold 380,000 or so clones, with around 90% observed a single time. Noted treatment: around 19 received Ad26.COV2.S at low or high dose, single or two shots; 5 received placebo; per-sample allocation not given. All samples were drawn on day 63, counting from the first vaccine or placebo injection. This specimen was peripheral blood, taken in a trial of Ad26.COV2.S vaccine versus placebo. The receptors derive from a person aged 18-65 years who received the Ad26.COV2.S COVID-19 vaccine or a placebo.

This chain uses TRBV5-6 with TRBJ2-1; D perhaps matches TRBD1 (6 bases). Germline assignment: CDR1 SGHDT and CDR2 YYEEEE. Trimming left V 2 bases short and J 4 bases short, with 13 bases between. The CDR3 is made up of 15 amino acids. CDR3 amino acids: CASSLVGTSYNEQFF. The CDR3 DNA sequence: TGTGCCAGCAGCTTAGTCGGGACAAGTTACAATGAGCAGTTCTTC.

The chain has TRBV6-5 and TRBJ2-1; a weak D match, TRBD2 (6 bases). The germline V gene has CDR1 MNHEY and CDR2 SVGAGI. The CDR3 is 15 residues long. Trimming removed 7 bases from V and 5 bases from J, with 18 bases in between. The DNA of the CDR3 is TGTGCCAGCATCCTACGGCGGGATGGCCACAATGAGCAGTTCTTC. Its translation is CASILRRDGHNEQFF.

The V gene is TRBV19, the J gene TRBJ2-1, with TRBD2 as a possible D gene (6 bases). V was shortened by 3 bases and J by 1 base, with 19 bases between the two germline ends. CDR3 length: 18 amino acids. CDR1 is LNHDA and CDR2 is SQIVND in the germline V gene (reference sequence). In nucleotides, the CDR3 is TGTGCCAGTAGTATCGTGGCGGGATCGGTTCGATCCTACAATGAGCAGTTCTTC. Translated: CASSIVAGSVRSYNEQFF.

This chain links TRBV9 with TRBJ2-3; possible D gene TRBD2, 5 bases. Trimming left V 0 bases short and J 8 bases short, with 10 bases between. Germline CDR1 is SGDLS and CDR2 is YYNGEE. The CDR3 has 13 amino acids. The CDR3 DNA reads TGTGCCAGCAGCGTAGACGGGGAATTTACGCAGTATTTT. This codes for CASSVDGEFTQYF.

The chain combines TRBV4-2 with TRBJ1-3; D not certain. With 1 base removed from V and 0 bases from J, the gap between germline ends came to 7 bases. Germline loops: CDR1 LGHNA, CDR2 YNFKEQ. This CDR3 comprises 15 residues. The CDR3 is CASSQASGSGNTIYF. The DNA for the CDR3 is TGTGCCAGCAGCCAAGCGTCAGGCTCTGGAAACACCATATATTTT.

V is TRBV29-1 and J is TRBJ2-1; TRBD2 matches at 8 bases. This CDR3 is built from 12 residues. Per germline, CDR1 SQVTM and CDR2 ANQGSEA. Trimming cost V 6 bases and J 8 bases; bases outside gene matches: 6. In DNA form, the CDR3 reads TGCAGCGTAGGGACTAGTGTCTATGAGCAGTTCTTC. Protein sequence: CSVGTSVYEQFF.